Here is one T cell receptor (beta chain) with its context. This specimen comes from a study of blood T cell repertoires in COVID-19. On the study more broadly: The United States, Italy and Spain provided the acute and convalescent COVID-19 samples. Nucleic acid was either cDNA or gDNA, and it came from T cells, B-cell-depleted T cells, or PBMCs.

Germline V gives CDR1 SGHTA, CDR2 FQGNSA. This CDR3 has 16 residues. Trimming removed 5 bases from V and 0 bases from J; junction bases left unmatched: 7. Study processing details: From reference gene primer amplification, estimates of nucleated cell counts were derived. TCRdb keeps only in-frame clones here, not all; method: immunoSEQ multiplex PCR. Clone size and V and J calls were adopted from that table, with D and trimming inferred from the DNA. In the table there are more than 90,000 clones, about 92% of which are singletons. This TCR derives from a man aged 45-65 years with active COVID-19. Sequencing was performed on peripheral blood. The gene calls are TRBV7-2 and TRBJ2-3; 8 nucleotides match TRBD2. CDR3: CASSGPSGPSTDTQYF. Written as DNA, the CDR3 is TGTGCCAGCAGCGGCCCTAGCGGGCCGAGCACAGATACGCAGTATTTT.